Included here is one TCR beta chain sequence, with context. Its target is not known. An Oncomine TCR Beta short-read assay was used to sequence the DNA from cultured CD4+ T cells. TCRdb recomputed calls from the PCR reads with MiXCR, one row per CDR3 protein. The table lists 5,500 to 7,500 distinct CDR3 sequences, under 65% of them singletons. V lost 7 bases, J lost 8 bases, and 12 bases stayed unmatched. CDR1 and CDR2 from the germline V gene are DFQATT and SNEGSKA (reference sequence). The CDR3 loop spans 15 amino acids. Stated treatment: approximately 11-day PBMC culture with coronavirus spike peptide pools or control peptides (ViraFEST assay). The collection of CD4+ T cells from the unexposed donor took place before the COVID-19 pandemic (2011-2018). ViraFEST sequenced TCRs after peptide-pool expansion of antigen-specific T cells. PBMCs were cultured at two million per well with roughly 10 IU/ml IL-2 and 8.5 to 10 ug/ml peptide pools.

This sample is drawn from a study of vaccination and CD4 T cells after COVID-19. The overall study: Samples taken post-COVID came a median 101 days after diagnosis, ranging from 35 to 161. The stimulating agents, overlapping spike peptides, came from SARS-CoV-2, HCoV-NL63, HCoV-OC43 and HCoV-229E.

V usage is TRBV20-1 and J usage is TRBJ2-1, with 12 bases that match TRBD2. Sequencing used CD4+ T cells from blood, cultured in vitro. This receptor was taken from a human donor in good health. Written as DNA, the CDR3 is TGCAGTGGCACGTGGGCTAGCGGGAGGGGGGATGAGCAGTTCTTC. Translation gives CSGTWASGRGDEQFF.